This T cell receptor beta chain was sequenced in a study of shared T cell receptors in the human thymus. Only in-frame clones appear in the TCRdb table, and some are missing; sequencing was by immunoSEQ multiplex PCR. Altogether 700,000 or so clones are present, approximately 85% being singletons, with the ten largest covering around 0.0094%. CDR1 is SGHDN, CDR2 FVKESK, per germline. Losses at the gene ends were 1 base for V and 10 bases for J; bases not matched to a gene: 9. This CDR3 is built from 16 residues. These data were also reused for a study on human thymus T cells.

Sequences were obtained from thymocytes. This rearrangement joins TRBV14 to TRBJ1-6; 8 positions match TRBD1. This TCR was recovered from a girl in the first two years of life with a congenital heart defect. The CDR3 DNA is TGTGCCAGCAGCCAAGCGCAGGGGGCTAAGGGGTCACCCCTCCACTTT. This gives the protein CASSQAQGAKGSPLHF.